The source of this T cell receptor (beta chain) is a study of regulatory T cells in long-lasting Graves disease. The sample holds many counts of this clonotype. There are 13 residues in the CDR3. V lost 5 bases and J 7 bases, leaving 14 bases between the germline ends. The time point denotes: newly diagnosed GD, antithyroid drugs for less than 3 months. The authors made the TCR library using RNA they extracted from PBMCs. Arm-PCR of CDR3 regions and iRepertoire HTBI primers were the basis on which TCR beta libraries were built. Each CDR3 protein is one row after TCRdb ran MiXCR on the multiplex PCR reads. The sample holds under 300,000 distinct CDR3 sequences, roughly 18% seen once. The same data also went into a second study, on T cells in Graves' hyperthyroidism and ophthalmopathy. That report adds: Ophthalmopathy and stable hyperthyroidism were told apart by a 13 V-J model.

The rearrangement links TRBV12-3 or TRBV12-4 to TRBJ1-2; D is perhaps TRBD1 (5 bases). The origin of this receptor is a woman aged 30 to 39 with Graves disease. This specimen was peripheral blood mononuclear cells (PBMCs), taken at new diagnosis, from a patient treated with antithyroid drugs. In nucleotides, the CDR3 is TGTGCCAGCAGTCCGTACAGGAGGGGTGGCTACACCTTC. Its protein is CASSPYRRGGYTF.